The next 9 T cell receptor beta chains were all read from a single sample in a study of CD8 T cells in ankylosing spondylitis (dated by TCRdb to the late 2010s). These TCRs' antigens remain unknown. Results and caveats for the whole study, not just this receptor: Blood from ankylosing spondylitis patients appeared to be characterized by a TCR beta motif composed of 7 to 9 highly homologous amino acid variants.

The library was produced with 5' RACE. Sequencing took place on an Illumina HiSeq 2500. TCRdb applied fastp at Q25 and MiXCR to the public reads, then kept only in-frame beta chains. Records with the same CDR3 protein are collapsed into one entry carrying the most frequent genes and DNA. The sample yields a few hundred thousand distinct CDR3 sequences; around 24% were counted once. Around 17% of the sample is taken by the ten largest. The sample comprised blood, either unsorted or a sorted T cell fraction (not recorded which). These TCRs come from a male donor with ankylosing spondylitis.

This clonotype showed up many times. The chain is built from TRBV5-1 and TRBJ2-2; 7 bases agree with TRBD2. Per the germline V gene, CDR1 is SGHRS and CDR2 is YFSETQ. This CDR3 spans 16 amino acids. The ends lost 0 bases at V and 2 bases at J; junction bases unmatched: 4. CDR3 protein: CASSLESSGNTGELFF. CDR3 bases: TGCGCCAGCAGCTTGGAGTCTAGCGGAAACACCGGGGAGCTGTTTTTT. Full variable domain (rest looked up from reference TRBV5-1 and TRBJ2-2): KAGVTQTPRYLIKTRGQQVTLSCSPISGHRSVSWYQQTPGQGLQFLFEYFSETQRNKGNFPGRFSGRQFSNSRSEMNVSTLELGDSALYLCASSLESSGNTGELFFGEGSRLTVL.

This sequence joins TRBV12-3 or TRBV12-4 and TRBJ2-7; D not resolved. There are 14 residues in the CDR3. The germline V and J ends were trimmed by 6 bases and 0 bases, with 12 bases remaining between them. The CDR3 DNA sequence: TGTGCCAGCAGCCCCGTTGCAGTCTCCTACGAGCAGTACTTC. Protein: CASSPVAVSYEQYF.

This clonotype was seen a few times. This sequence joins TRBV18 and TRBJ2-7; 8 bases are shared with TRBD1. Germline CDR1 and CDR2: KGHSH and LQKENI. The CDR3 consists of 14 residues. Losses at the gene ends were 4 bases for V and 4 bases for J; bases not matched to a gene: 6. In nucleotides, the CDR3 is TGTGCCAGCTCACTGGACAGGGTGGTGTACGAGCAGTACTTC. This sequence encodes CASSLDRVVYEQYF.

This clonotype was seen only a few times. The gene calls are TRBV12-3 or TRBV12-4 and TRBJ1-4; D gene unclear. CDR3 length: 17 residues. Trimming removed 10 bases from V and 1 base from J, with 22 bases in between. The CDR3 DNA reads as TGTGCCACCAGATTGGGAGCAGGCCAGATAACTAATGAAAAACTGTTTTTT. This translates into CATRLGAGQITNEKLFF.

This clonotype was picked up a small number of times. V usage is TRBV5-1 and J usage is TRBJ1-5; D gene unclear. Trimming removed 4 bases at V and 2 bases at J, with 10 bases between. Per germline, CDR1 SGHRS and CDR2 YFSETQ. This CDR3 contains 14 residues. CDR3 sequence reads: CASSLLGGNQPQHF. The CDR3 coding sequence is TGCGCCAGCAGCCTGCTTGGTGGCAATCAGCCCCAGCATTTT.

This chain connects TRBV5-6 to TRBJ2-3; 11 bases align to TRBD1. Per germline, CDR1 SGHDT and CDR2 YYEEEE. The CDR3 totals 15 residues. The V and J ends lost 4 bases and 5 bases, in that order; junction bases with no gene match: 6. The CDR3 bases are TGTGCCAGCAGCAAAGGACAGGGGGCTGGAGATACGCAGTATTTT. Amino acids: CASSKGQGAGDTQYF.

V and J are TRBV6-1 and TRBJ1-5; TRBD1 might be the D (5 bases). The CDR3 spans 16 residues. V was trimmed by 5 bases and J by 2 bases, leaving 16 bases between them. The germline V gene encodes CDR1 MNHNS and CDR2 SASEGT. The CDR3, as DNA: TGTGCCAGCAGTCCCCGGAGGGACTGGGGCAATCAGCCCCAGCATTTT. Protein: CASSPRRDWGNQPQHF.

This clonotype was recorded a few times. The CDR3 protein is CASSLGLLAGVPDTQYF. The CDR3 DNA reads as TGTGCCAGCAGCTTAGGCCTCCTAGCGGGAGTCCCAGATACGCAGTATTTT. V gene TRBV13 combines with J gene TRBJ2-3; 10 bases align to TRBD2. From germline, CDR1 is PRHDT and CDR2 FYEKMQ (reference sequence). The CDR3 extends over 17 amino acids. Unmatched junction bases numbered 7, after V lost 0 bases and J lost 4 bases.

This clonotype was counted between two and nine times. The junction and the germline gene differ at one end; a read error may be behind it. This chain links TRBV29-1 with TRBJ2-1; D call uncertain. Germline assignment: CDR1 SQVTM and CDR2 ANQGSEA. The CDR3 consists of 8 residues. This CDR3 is CSVEDGLF. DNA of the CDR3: TGCAGCGTTGAAGATGGGCTCTTC.